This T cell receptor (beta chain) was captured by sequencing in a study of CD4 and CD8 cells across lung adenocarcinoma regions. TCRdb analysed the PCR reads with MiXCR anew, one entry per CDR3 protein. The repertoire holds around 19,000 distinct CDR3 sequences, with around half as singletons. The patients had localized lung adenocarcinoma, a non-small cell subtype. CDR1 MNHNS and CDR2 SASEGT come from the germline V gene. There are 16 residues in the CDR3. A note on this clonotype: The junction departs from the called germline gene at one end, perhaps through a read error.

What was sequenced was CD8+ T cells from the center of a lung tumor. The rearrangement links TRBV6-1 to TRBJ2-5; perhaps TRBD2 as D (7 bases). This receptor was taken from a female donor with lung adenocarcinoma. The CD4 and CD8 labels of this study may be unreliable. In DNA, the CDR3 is TGTGTCAGCGGGGCGCTCGGGGGCCGTGACAAAGAGATCCAGTACTTC. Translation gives CVSGALGGRDKEIQYF.